This T cell receptor (beta chain) came from a study of blood T cell repertoires in COVID-19. Overall study: Samples taken during acute and convalescent COVID-19 were collected in the United States, Italy and Spain.

This clone was found a few times. Germline loops: CDR1 KGHSH, CDR2 LQKENI. V shed 10 bases and J shed 5 bases, with 15 bases lying between them. This CDR3 is 13 amino acids long. As handled by the study authors: Reference gene primer amplification in the assay estimated nucleated cell counts. This table comes from immunoSEQ multiplex PCR, and its TCRdb copy is limited to in-frame clones, with some not included. Clone size and V and J calls were adopted from that table, with D and trimming inferred from the DNA. The top ten clones hold around 45% of a sample with about 49,000 clones, about 77% of them seen once.

The J gene is TRBJ1-3, the V gene TRBV18, with D perhaps TRBD1 (5 bases). The sequence derives from a man aged 65 to 79 with active or convalescent COVID-19. Sequenced: peripheral blood. DNA for the CDR3: TGTGCCACCTCGGCGGGGGTTAGAAACACCATATATTTT. Translation: CATSAGVRNTIYF.